These 5 T cell receptor beta chains originate from one sample sequenced in a study of shared clonotypes between healthy human individuals. Only in-frame clones appear in the TCRdb table, and some are missing; sequencing was by immunoSEQ multiplex PCR. The table records roughly 650,000 clones, more than 95% of them present only once. The material sequenced was naive CD4+ T cells sorted from blood. The subset is: CD45RA+ positively selected. The receptor set was obtained from a woman in her 30s in good health.

This chain links TRBV7-9 with TRBJ2-7; 9 positions match TRBD1. Trimming took 5 bases from V and 1 from J; bases not matched to a gene: 6. The CDR3 runs to 15 residues. The V gene's germline CDR1 is SEHNR and CDR2 FQNEAQ (reference sequence). The CDR3 DNA follows: TGTGCCAGCAGCCTGAGTGGGACAGGGTCCTACGAGCAGTACTTC. Translated: CASSLSGTGSYEQYF.

V gene TRBV7-2 combines with J gene TRBJ1-1; D unclear. V lost 0 bases, J lost 8 bases, and 7 bases lay in between. Per germline, CDR1 SGHTA and CDR2 FQGNSA. The CDR3 is 12 residues long. The CDR3 loop reads CASSLAQLEAFF. The CDR3 DNA follows: TGTGCCAGCAGCTTAGCTCAACTCGAAGCTTTCTTT.

This clone was seen only once. The rearrangement uses TRBV28 and TRBJ2-5; TRBD1 matches 7 bases. The CDR3 totals 13 residues. Losses at the gene ends were 6 bases for V and 4 bases for J; bases not matched to a gene: 5. Germline V gene sequence: CDR1 MDHEN, CDR2 SYDVKM. This chain's CDR3 is CASSGQARETQYF. Written as DNA, the CDR3 is TGTGCCAGCAGCGGACAGGCGAGAGAGACCCAGTACTTC.

The chain links TRBV19 to TRBJ2-4; 11 nucleotides line up with TRBD1. The V and J ends lost 7 bases and 4 bases, in that order; junction bases with no gene match: 3. The CDR3 runs to 14 residues. The germline CDR1 and CDR2 sequences are LNHDA and SQIVND (reference sequence). Here the CDR3 DNA reads TGTGCCAGTACGGACAGGGGGCCAAAAAACATTCAGTACTTC. Translation gives CASTDRGPKNIQYF. Drawing the rest from reference TRBV19 and TRBJ2-4, the complete variable domain is DGGITQSPKYLFRKEGQNVTLSCEQNLNHDAMYWYRQDPGQGLRLIYYSQIVNDFQKGDIAEGYSVSREKKESFPLTVTSAQKNPTAFYLCASTDRGPKNIQYFGAGTRLSVL.

This CDR3 reads CASRPQADGKLFF. The CDR3 DNA reads as TGTGCCAGCAGACCCCAGGCAGATGGAAAACTGTTTTTT. The chain is built from TRBV28 and TRBJ1-4; D is unclear. V gave up 6 bases and J gave up 10 bases, with 15 bases separating them. CDR3 length: 13 residues. Germline CDR1 reads MDHEN; CDR2 reads SYDVKM. Variable domain in full (rest from reference TRBV28 and TRBJ1-4): DVKVTQSSRYLVKRTGEKVFLECVQDMDHENMFWYRQDPGLGLRLIYFSYDVKMKEKGDIPEGYSVSREKKERFSLILESASTNQTSMYLCASRPQADGKLFFGSGTQLSVL.